This T cell receptor (beta chain) derives from a study of blood T cell repertoires in COVID-19. Study details: COVID-19 samples from acute and convalescent phases originated in the United States, Italy and Spain. PBMCs, B-cell-depleted T cells, or T cells were the source of the cDNA or gDNA that made up the material.

Study processing details: Reference gene primer amplification in the assay estimated nucleated cell counts. Clones were read by immunoSEQ multiplex PCR, and TCRdb kept only the in-frame ones, dropping some. V, J and clone size derive from that table, while D and trimming were established from the DNA sequence. This sample carries a few hundred thousand clones, around 90% of them seen once, and the ten largest clones take roughly 3%. Germline CDR1 and CDR2: MNHEY and SVGAGI. CDR3 length: 14 residues. V lost 7 bases and J lost 6, with 19 bases in between. Sequences were obtained from peripheral blood. V gene TRBV6-5 combines with J gene TRBJ2-7, with D possibly matching TRBD1 (6 bases). The clonotype comes from a man in his 60s with acute or convalescent COVID-19. As DNA, the CDR3 is TGTGCCAGCACCAAACCTCAGGGGATAGGCGAGCAGTACTTC. Encoded protein: CASTKPQGIGEQYF.